This entry lists 21 T cell receptor beta chains sequenced from one sample in a study of regulatory T cells in long-lasting Graves disease. Arm-PCR with iRepertoire HTBI primers amplified the CDR3 regions for these TCR beta libraries. TCRdb recomputed calls from the multiplex PCR reads with MiXCR, one row per CDR3 protein. The sample includes approximately 690,000 distinct CDR3 sequences, 30% of them seen just once. The sample's time point: persistent/refractory GD, antithyroid drugs over 5 years with positive TRAb. From PBMCs, RNA was extracted and then used to make the TCR library. This specimen was peripheral blood mononuclear cells (PBMCs), taken when the disease was refractory, from a patient treated with antithyroid drugs. The receptor source for this set is a female donor with Graves disease.

This clonotype was counted only a few times. This sequence joins TRBV5-1 and TRBJ1-1; D may be TRBD1 (6 bases). Germline V gives CDR1 SGHRS, CDR2 YFSETQ. Trimming removed 2 bases from V and 1 base from J, with 15 bases in between. CDR3 length equals 16 residues. The CDR3 region is CASSLMGAAKNTEAFF. CDR3 in DNA: TGCGCCAGCAGCTTAATGGGGGCAGCCAAGAACACTGAAGCTTTCTTT. Full variable domain (missing parts from reference TRBV5-1 and TRBJ1-1): KAGVTQTPRYLIKTRGQQVTLSCSPISGHRSVSWYQQTPGQGLQFLFEYFSETQRNKGNFPGRFSGRQFSNSRSEMNVSTLELGDSALYLCASSLMGAAKNTEAFFGQGTRLTVV.

The CDR3 here is CSVGGGTVSKVEAFF. In DNA form, the CDR3 reads TGCAGCGTTGGGGGTGGGACTGTCTCTAAAGTTGAAGCTTTCTTT. The V and J genes are TRBV29-1 and TRBJ1-1, with D possibly being TRBD1 (5 bases). The CDR3 consists of 15 residues. Germline V gene sequence: CDR1 SQVTM, CDR2 ANQGSEA. With 4 bases removed from V and 7 bases from J, the gap between germline ends came to 22 bases.

This clonotype was counted at least ten times. This chain links TRBV12-3 or TRBV12-4 with TRBJ1-2; D ambiguous. V lost 5 bases, J lost 1 base, and 14 bases lay in between. The length of the CDR3 is 15 residues. The CDR3 loop is CASSTAVGYNYGYTF. CDR3 nucleotide sequence: TGTGCCAGCAGTACCGCGGTGGGGTATAACTATGGCTACACCTTC.

This clonotype has a handful of counts. This chain links TRBV4-1 with TRBJ1-1; D gene ambiguous. Trimming removed 3 bases from V and 1 base from J, with 12 bases in between. This CDR3 spans 15 amino acids. Germline CDR1 reads MGHRA; CDR2 reads YSYEKL. Written as DNA, the CDR3 is TGCGCCAGCAGCCAGATCTCAACGGGGAACACTGAAGCTTTCTTT. It translates to CASSQISTGNTEAFF.

The chain carries TRBV27 and TRBJ2-7; D call uncertain. The germline V gene has CDR1 MNHEY and CDR2 SMNVEV (reference sequence). The V and J ends lost 8 bases and 4 bases respectively, with 12 bases between them. CDR3 length: 12 residues. CDR3 sequence reads: CASRAPSYEQYF. The DNA for the CDR3 is TGTGCCAGCCGGGCTCCCTCATACGAGCAGTACTTC.

This clonotype was seen a few times. V usage is TRBV6-1 and J usage is TRBJ2-2, with D possibly being TRBD2 (6 bases). The CDR3 length is 12 residues. Germline assignment: CDR1 MNHNS and CDR2 SASEGT. V dropped 3 bases and J dropped 7 bases, with 6 bases sitting between them. CDR3 bases: TGTGCCAGCAGTGAGGGAGGCGGGGAGCTGTTTTTT. This encodes CASSEGGGELFF.

V gene TRBV14 combines with J gene TRBJ2-7, with D possibly being TRBD1 (6 bases). CDR1 SGHDN and CDR2 FVKESK come from the germline V gene. This CDR3 has 15 amino acids. The V end was cut by 0 bases, the J end by 4 bases, with 13 bases between. In DNA, the CDR3 is TGTGCCAGCAGCCAAGATCTATCAGGGGAGTACGAGCAGTACTTC. Amino acid sequence: CASSQDLSGEYEQYF.

This chain links TRBV20-1 with TRBJ1-6; D uncertain. Germline assignment: CDR1 DFQATT and CDR2 SNEGSKA (reference sequence). V was pared by 4 bases and J by 7 bases, with 11 bases between. The CDR3 consists of 13 residues. CDR3 DNA: TGCAGTGCTACTCGGACGAGCAATTCACCCCTCCACTTT. It encodes CSATRTSNSPLHF.

The chain employs TRBV12-3 or TRBV12-4 and TRBJ1-1, with a tentative D call TRBD1 (5 bases). This CDR3 spans 14 amino acids. Trimming pared 5 bases from V and 6 bases from J, leaving 16 bases between. CDR3 in amino acids: CASSPGLQGAEAFF. The CDR3 DNA follows: TGTGCCAGCAGTCCAGGACTCCAAGGGGCTGAAGCTTTCTTT.

The chain carries TRBV7-3 and TRBJ1-1, with a tentative D call TRBD1 (5 bases). The CDR3 length is 16 residues. CDR1 is SGHTA and CDR2 is FQGTGA in the germline V gene. V was shortened by 5 bases and J by 1 base, with 17 bases between the two germline ends. The chain's CDR3 is CASSTHPGGENTEAFF. As DNA, the CDR3 is TGTGCCAGCAGCACCCACCCCGGGGGGGAGAACACTGAAGCTTTCTTT.

This sequence joins TRBV18 and TRBJ2-5; D gene uncertain. V lost 0 bases, J lost 2 bases, and 13 bases lay in between. Germline V lookup: CDR1 KGHSH, CDR2 LQKENI. This CDR3 region has 16 residues. The DNA of the CDR3 is TGTGCCAGCTCACCACCGTCAGGCAATCAACAAGAGACCCAGTACTTC. This gives the protein CASSPPSGNQQETQYF.

As concerns this clonotype: It may be a read error: a sequence one base away is much more abundant. The rearrangement joins TRBV12-3 or TRBV12-4 to TRBJ2-5; D not certain. The CDR3 runs to 11 residues. CDR3 region: CACSAASTQYF. Written as DNA, the CDR3 is TGTGCCTGCAGCGCCGCTTCGACCCAGTACTTC.

This clonotype has only a few counts. The chain couples TRBV6-1 to TRBJ2-7, with TRBD1 identical over 7 bases. After removal of 7 bases from V and 0 bases from J, the junction contained 9 bases not matched to a gene. Germline CDR1 reads MNHNS; CDR2 reads SASEGT. This CDR3 has 15 amino acids. Written as DNA, the CDR3 is TGTGCCAGCAACCGGGACAGTTCTAGCTCCTACGAGCAGTACTTC. Its protein product is CASNRDSSSSYEQYF.

A few counts support this clonotype. The chain couples TRBV30 to TRBJ2-2; D is unresolved. Germline CDR1 is GTSNPN and CDR2 is SVGIG (reference sequence). V was trimmed by 5 bases and J by 0 bases, leaving 7 bases between them. This CDR3 has 13 amino acids. The CDR3 here is CAWDTANTGELFF. The CDR3 region has the DNA TGTGCCTGGGATACAGCGAACACCGGGGAGCTGTTTTTT.

This clonotype was detected many times. The chain uses TRBV6-1 and TRBJ2-2; a weak D match, TRBD1 (5 bases). The germline V gene encodes CDR1 MNHNS and CDR2 SASEGT. The CDR3 is 15 amino acids. The ends were cut back, 4 bases at V and 2 bases at J, with 11 bases in the middle. In DNA, the CDR3 is TGTGCCAGCAGTGGCTGGGGCGAAAACACCGGGGAGCTGTTTTTT. Its translation is CASSGWGENTGELFF.

V usage is TRBV10-3 and J usage is TRBJ2-5, with TRBD2 as a possible D gene (7 bases). V shed 8 bases and J shed 2 bases, with 15 bases lying between them. This CDR3 region has 14 residues. Germline values: CDR1 ENHRY, CDR2 SYGVKD. In DNA, the CDR3 is TGTGCCATCGCGGGGGCGAGGGGGCAAGAGACCCAGTACTTC. Protein: CAIAGARGQETQYF.

The chain is built from TRBV28 and TRBJ2-6; 9 nucleotides align to TRBD1. The CDR3 runs 17 residues. The germline gives CDR1 MDHEN, CDR2 SYDVKM. V shed 6 bases, J shed 1 base, and the junction held 7 bases outside the gene matches. CDR3 bases: TGTGCCAGCAGAGGACAGGGGCTAGGATCTGGGGCCAACGTCCTGACTTTC. It is translated as CASRGQGLGSGANVLTF.

The chain employs TRBV9 and TRBJ2-3; TRBD2 matches 12 bases. The CDR3 has 16 amino acids. The trim removed 1 base at V and 7 bases at J, leaving 7 bases unmatched. Germline V gene data show CDR1 as SGDLS and CDR2 as YYNGEE. CDR3 bases: TGTGCCAGCAGCGTACTACTAGCGGGAGGACGAAATACGCAGTATTTT. It yields the protein CASSVLLAGGRNTQYF. The full variable domain, rest sourced from reference TRBV9 and TRBJ2-3, is DSGVTQTPKHLITATGQRVTLRCSPRSGDLSVYWYQQSLDQGLQFLIQYYNGEERAKGNILERFSAQQFPDLHSELNLSSLELGDSALYFCASSVLLAGGRNTQYFGPGTRLTVL.

The DNA of the CDR3 is TGCGCCAGCAGCTTGTTGGGCGTATACCAAGAGACCCAGTACTTC. Translation: CASSLLGVYQETQYF. The chain has TRBV5-1 and TRBJ2-5, with unresolved D. The CDR3 sequence is 15 residues long. CDR1 is SGHRS, CDR2 YFSETQ, per germline. Trimming removed 1 base from V and 0 bases from J, with 10 bases in between.

There are many counts of this clonotype. The CDR3, as DNA: TGTGCCAGCAGTTTATACCTGACAGGGGACATTAACTATGGCTACACCTTC. This encodes CASSLYLTGDINYGYTF. The rearrangement uses TRBV28 and TRBJ1-2; the match to TRBD1 covers 8 bases. The trim removed 1 base at V and 1 base at J, leaving 8 bases unmatched. CDR1 MDHEN and CDR2 SYDVKM come from the germline V gene. The CDR3 runs 17 residues.

This clonotype was detected only a few times. The chain couples TRBV10-3 to TRBJ1-2; 8 bases align to TRBD1. The CDR3 is 12 residues long. V was pared by 6 bases and J by 8 bases, with 5 bases of the junction left unmatched. Germline lookup yields CDR1 ENHRY and CDR2 SYGVKD. CDR3: CAISPTGDGYTF. The CDR3 nucleotides are TGTGCCATCAGCCCGACAGGGGACGGCTACACCTTC.